The source of this TCR beta chain is a study of PD-L1 blockade in urothelial cancer. Study-level information: The study started patients on atezolizumab in about 2014, giving 1,200 mg intravenously every 3 weeks. Researchers found blood samples held a median of around 140,000 T cells. The analyses of blood took place 3 weeks (second dose) and 6 weeks after treatment start.

Profiled with immunoSEQ multiplex PCR; TCRdb holds only in-frame clones, not every one. The table has tens of thousands of clones, 70% to 90% seen once. Losses at the gene ends were 5 bases for V and 3 bases for J; bases not matched to a gene: 3. The V gene's germline CDR1 is SGHAT and CDR2 FQNNGV. The CDR3 has 13 amino acids. This clone was observed a handful of times. The source was PBMCs, collected around atezolizumab (anti-PD-L1) treatment. The origin of this receptor is a man aged 60-69 years with urothelial cancer. This chain links TRBV11-2 with TRBJ1-2, with 7 bases aligning to TRBD1. The CDR3, as DNA: TGTGCCAGCAGCCAGGACAGGTACTATGGCTACACCTTC. Its translation: CASSQDRYYGYTF.